This passage covers 7 T cell receptor beta chains from one sample sequenced in a study of blood T cell repertoires in COVID-19. Measured with immunoSEQ multiplex PCR; TCRdb has only the in-frame clones, and not every one. The sample lists approximately 100,000 clones, approximately 85% seen once, with around 2.2% in the top ten. Sequenced sample: peripheral blood. All receptors come from a human donor in a cohort sampled during active COVID-19.

In the case of this clone: At one end the junction does not follow the germline gene, possibly because of a read error. This chain links TRBV29-1 with TRBJ2-3, with 7 bases identical to TRBD1. In germline, CDR1 is SQVTM, CDR2 ANQGSEA. This CDR3 contains 11 residues. The CDR3 DNA reads as TGCAGCGCCCGGACAGGAGAAATCATGGATTTT. This codes for CSARTGEIMDF.

The rearrangement joins TRBV6-2 or TRBV6-3 to TRBJ2-4; TRBD2 aligns across 12 bases. CDR1 MNHEY and CDR2 SVGEGT come from the germline V gene. Losses at the gene ends were 2 bases for V and 1 base for J; bases not matched to a gene: 6. This CDR3 region has 18 residues. The CDR3 region has the DNA TGTGCCAGCAGTTACGGGCTAGCGGGGGGGACTGCCAAAAACATTCAGTACTTC. It is translated as CASSYGLAGGTAKNIQYF.

A few counts support this clone. The chain links TRBV4-2 to TRBJ1-6; D not certain. Trimming took 2 bases from V and 14 from J, leaving 22 bases between them. Germline V gives CDR1 LGHNA, CDR2 YNFKEQ. The CDR3 runs 16 residues. The DNA of the CDR3 is TGTGCCAGCAGCCAAAGGCCTCGATACCGGCGACTTTCCCTCCACTTT. It is translated as CASSQRPRYRRLSLHF.

The chain carries TRBV9 and TRBJ2-1; D remains unclear. V gave up 4 bases and J gave up 1 base, with 12 bases separating them. In germline, CDR1 is SGDLS, CDR2 YYNGEE. The CDR3 is made up of 15 amino acids. CDR3 sequence reads: CASSPLGASYNEQFF. In DNA, the CDR3 is TGTGCCAGCAGCCCACTCGGTGCTTCCTACAATGAGCAGTTCTTC.

The rearrangement uses TRBV24-1 and TRBJ2-2, with 13 nucleotides matching TRBD2. The germline V gene has CDR1 KGHDR and CDR2 SFDVKD. This CDR3 has 20 amino acids. V was pared by 2 bases and J by 4 bases, with 12 bases of the junction left unmatched. CDR3 loop: CATSDSRLAGGYGGTGELFF. In nucleotides, the CDR3 is TGTGCCACCAGTGATTCCAGACTAGCGGGAGGTTACGGCGGCACCGGGGAGCTGTTTTTT.

This CDR3 reads CASSATGTTQYF. CDR3 bases: TGTGCCAGCAGCGCCACAGGGACCACGCAGTATTTT. The chain carries TRBV7-9 and TRBJ2-3; D may be TRBD1 (6 bases). The germline gives CDR1 SEHNR, CDR2 FQNEAQ (reference sequence). The CDR3 has 12 residues. V was shortened by 5 bases and J by 9 bases, with 12 bases between the two germline ends.

This chain connects TRBV2 to TRBJ2-7; 9 bases agree with TRBD1. V lost 6 bases to trimming and J lost 1 base; unmatched junction nucleotides: 4. Germline lookup yields CDR1 SNHLY and CDR2 FYNNEI. This CDR3 has 14 amino acids. Written as DNA, the CDR3 is TGTGCCAGCAGGTCCGGGACAGGGTCCTACGAGCAGTACTTC. The encoded protein is CASRSGTGSYEQYF. The whole variable domain, remainder taken from reference TRBV2 and TRBJ2-7, is EPEVTQTPSHQVTQMGQEVILRCVPISNHLYFYWYRQILGQKVEFLVSFYNNEISEKSEIFDDQFSVERPDGSNFTLKIRSTKLEDSAMYFCASRSGTGSYEQYFGPGTRLTVT.